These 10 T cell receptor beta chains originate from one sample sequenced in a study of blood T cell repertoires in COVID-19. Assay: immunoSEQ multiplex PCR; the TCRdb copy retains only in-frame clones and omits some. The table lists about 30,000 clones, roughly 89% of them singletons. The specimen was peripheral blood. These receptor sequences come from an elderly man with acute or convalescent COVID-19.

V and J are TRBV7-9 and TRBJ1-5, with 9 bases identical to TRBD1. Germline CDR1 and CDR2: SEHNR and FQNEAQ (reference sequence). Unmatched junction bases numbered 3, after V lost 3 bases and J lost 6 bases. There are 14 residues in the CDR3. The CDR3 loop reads CASSLDRGPQPQHF. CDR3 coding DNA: TGTGCCAGCAGCTTGGACAGGGGACCTCAGCCCCAGCATTTT.

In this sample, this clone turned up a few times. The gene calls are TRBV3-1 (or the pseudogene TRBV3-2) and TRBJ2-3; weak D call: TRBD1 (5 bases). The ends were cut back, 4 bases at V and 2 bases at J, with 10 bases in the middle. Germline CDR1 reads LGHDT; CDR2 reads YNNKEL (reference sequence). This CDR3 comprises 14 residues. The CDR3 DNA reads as TGTGCCAGCAGCCGGGGCACCACCACAGATACGCAGTATTTT. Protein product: CASSRGTTTDTQYF.

CDR3 in amino acids: CASSDQERGETQYF. The CDR3 DNA reads TGTGCCAGCAGTGACCAGGAGCGAGGGGAGACCCAGTACTTC. The chain joins TRBV25-1 to TRBJ2-5; the D gene is possibly TRBD2 (5 bases). CDR1 is MGHDK and CDR2 is SYGVNS in the germline V gene. V lost 3 bases and J lost 5, with 13 bases in between. CDR3 length: 14 amino acids.

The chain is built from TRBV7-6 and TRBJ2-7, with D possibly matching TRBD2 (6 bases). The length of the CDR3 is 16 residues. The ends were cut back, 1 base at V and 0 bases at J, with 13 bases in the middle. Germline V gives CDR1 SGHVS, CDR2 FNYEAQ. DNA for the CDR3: TGTGCCAGCAGCTTAGTCGGCGGGGTGAGCTCCTACGAGCAGTACTTC. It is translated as CASSLVGGVSSYEQYF.

DNA of the CDR3: TGTGCCAGCAGCTCCCCCGGGTCAGTTAATTCACCCCTCCACTTT. Translating it yields CASSSPGSVNSPLHF. The V and J genes are TRBV7-9 and TRBJ1-6; D remains unclear. The germline gives CDR1 SEHNR, CDR2 FQNEAQ (reference sequence). This CDR3 has 15 amino acids. The V end lost 4 bases, the J end lost 6 bases, and 13 bases lay between the germline ends. Supplemented by reference TRBV7-9 and TRBJ1-6, the full variable domain reads DTGVSQNPRHKITKRGQNVTFRCDPISEHNRLYWYRQTLGQGPEFLTYFQNEAQLEKSRLLSDRFSAERPKGSFSTLEIQRTEQGDSAMYLCASSSPGSVNSPLHFGNGTRLTVT.

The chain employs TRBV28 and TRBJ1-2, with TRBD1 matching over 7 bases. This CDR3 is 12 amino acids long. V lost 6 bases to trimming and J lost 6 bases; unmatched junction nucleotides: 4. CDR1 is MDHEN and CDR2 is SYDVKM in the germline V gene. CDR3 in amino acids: CASSTQGNGYTF. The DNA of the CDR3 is TGTGCCAGCAGCACACAGGGGAATGGCTACACCTTC.

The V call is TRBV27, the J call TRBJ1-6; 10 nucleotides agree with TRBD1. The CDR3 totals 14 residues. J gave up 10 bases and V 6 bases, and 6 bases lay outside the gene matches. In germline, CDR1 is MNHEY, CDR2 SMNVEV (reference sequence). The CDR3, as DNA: TGTGCCAGCAGCCGCGGACAGGGGGGATCACCCCTCCACTTT. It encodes CASSRGQGGSPLHF.

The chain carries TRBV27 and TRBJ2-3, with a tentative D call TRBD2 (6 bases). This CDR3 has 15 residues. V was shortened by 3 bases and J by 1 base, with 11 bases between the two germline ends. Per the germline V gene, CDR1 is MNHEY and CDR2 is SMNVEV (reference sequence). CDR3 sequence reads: CASSFQLARTDTQYF. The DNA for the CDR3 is TGTGCCAGCAGTTTTCAACTAGCCCGCACAGATACGCAGTATTTT.

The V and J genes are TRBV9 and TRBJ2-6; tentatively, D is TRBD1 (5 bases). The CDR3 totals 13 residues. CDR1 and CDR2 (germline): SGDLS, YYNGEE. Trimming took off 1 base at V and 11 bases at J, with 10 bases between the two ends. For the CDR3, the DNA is TGTGCCAGCAGCGTAACAGGCCGGGACGTCCTGACTTTC. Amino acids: CASSVTGRDVLTF.

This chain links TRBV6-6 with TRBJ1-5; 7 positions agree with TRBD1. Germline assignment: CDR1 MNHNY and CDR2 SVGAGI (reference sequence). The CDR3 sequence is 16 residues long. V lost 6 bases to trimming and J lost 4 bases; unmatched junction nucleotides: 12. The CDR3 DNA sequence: TGTGCCAGCAGACACCAGAGTAGGGGACAGAATCAGCCCCAGCATTTT. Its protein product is CASRHQSRGQNQPQHF.